This TCR beta chain was sequenced in a study of blood T cell repertoires in COVID-19. In the study overall: The origin of the acute and convalescent COVID-19 samples was the United States, Italy and Spain. PBMCs, B-cell-depleted T cells, or T cells provided the cDNA or gDNA that made up the material.

Original handling: How many nucleated cells were present was estimated from reference gene primer amplification. The assay was immunoSEQ multiplex PCR, and TCRdb's table has in-frame clones only and misses some. Clone size and V and J calls were adopted from that table, with D and trimming inferred from the DNA. The sample yields about 54,000 clones, 75% to 90% seen once. Germline V gene sequence: CDR1 KGHSH, CDR2 LQKENI. The CDR3 has 16 amino acids. Trimming removed 3 bases from V and 7 bases from J; junction bases left unmatched: 7. Sequencing was performed on peripheral blood. This sequence originates from a human donor in a cohort sampled during active COVID-19. The rearrangement joins TRBV18 to TRBJ1-6, with 9 bases that match TRBD1. Written as DNA, the CDR3 is TGTGCCAGCTCACCCCGGACAGGGGTCGGCAATTCACCCCTCCACTTT. It specifies CASSPRTGVGNSPLHF.